Shown below are 28 T cell receptor beta chains from a single sample sequenced in a study of technical replicates of blood from several donors. Sequencing was performed with immunoSEQ multiplex PCR; in TCRdb, only in-frame clones are kept and a portion is missing. The sample carries roughly 72,000 clones, around 90% recorded once. The sequencing input was T cells isolated from PBMCs. The receptors originated from a human donor in good health.

The chain is built from TRBV7-2 and TRBJ2-5, with a tentative D call TRBD2 (6 bases). The ends were cut back, 5 bases at V and 2 bases at J, with 21 bases in the middle. Germline V lookup: CDR1 SGHTA, CDR2 FQGNSA. The CDR3 spans 17 residues. The CDR3 here is CASSVTWVAALQETQYF. CDR3 in DNA: TGTGCCAGCAGCGTAACTTGGGTAGCGGCCCTTCAAGAGACCCAGTACTTC.

The V gene is TRBV7-8, the J gene TRBJ2-7; 7 bases fit TRBD1. The CDR3 sequence is 13 residues long. The ends lost 5 bases at V and 1 base at J; junction bases unmatched: 2. Germline CDR1 SGHVS, CDR2 FQNEAQ. The CDR3 sequence: CASSMGQSYEQYF. The CDR3 DNA reads as TGTGCCAGCAGCATGGGACAGTCCTACGAGCAGTACTTC.

The chain carries TRBV27 and TRBJ2-1; 7 positions agree with TRBD2. V dropped 4 bases and J dropped 5; count of bases not matched to a gene: 2. CDR1 MNHEY and CDR2 SMNVEV come from the germline V gene (reference sequence). CDR3 length: 13 amino acids. CDR3 in DNA: TGTGCCAGCAGTTGGGGACTACACAATGAGCAGTTCTTC. It specifies CASSWGLHNEQFF.

V gene TRBV28 combines with J gene TRBJ1-5, with D possibly matching TRBD1 (6 bases). The germline CDR1 and CDR2 sequences are MDHEN and SYDVKM. The CDR3 is made up of 13 amino acids. The V gene lost 5 bases and the J gene lost 6 bases, with 11 bases spanning the gap. The CDR3 reads CASSLRGIQPQHF. CDR3 nucleotides: TGTGCCAGCAGTCTAAGGGGGATTCAGCCCCAGCATTTT.

The genes are TRBV6-5 and TRBJ1-2; 9 bases align to TRBD1. The V gene end was trimmed by 7 bases and the J gene end by 3 bases; junction bases not matched to a gene: 9. Germline values: CDR1 MNHEY, CDR2 SVGAGI. The CDR3 covers 15 residues. CDR3 in DNA: TGTGCCAGCAAGCCGGGACAGGGAATTTACTATGGCTACACCTTC. Its translation is CASKPGQGIYYGYTF.

The chain has TRBV12-5 and TRBJ2-3, with D unresolved. Germline V gives CDR1 LGHNT, CDR2 FRNRAP. CDR3 length equals 12 residues. V was cut by 2 bases and J by 8 bases, with 8 bases left in between. The CDR3 protein is CASGLTRFTQYF. The CDR3 DNA reads as TGTGCTAGTGGTTTGACTCGCTTTACGCAGTATTTT.

The chain employs TRBV29-1 and TRBJ1-2; no clear D gene. Trimming cost V 2 bases and J 8 bases, with 9 bases left between them. The germline gives CDR1 SQVTM, CDR2 ANQGSEA. The CDR3 is 11 residues long. The CDR3 DNA reads as TGCAGCGTTGAAACTGCGGAGGGCTACACCTTC. Its translation is CSVETAEGYTF.

This clone was picked up one time. J is TRBJ1-4 and V is TRBV29-1; tentative D call: TRBD1 (5 bases). Deletions cut 4 bases from V and 7 bases from J, with 16 bases between. This CDR3 has 14 amino acids. The germline CDR1 and CDR2 sequences are SQVTM and ANQGSEA. Written as DNA, the CDR3 is TGCAGCGTTGGTATCAGGATGGGGGGTGAAAAACTGTTTTTT. Translation gives CSVGIRMGGEKLFF.

The rearrangement links TRBV5-4 to TRBJ2-1; 15 bases match TRBD2. This CDR3 contains 19 residues. Unmatched junction bases numbered 13, after V lost 0 bases and J lost 9 bases. CDR1 SGHNT and CDR2 YYREEE come from the germline V gene (reference sequence). The CDR3 nucleotides read TGTGCCAGCAGCTTGGCCTGGACTAGCGGGAGGGCCCTCGGGGGTGAGCAGTTCTTC. The encoded protein is CASSLAWTSGRALGGEQFF.

About this clone itself: This same CDR3 is encoded by further DNA sequences in the sample. The chain's CDR3 is CASSPGQGNTEAFF. The CDR3 nucleotides are TGTGCCAGCTCACCCGGACAGGGGAACACTGAAGCTTTCTTT. This chain uses TRBV18 with TRBJ1-1; 8 bases map to TRBD1. The ends lost 3 bases at V and 1 base at J; junction bases unmatched: 1. Germline V gives CDR1 KGHSH, CDR2 LQKENI. There are 14 residues in the CDR3.

The chain is built from TRBV7-2 and TRBJ1-5, with TRBD1 as a possible D gene (5 bases). With 6 bases removed from V and 11 bases from J, the gap between germline ends came to 14 bases. The CDR3 runs to 12 residues. Germline V gene sequence: CDR1 SGHTA, CDR2 FQGNSA. CDR3 coding DNA: TGTGCCAGCAGTCAGACTTCGGGGGCCCAGCATTTT. This translates into CASSQTSGAQHF.

The rearrangement uses TRBV30 and TRBJ2-2, with 11 positions matching TRBD1. The CDR3 is made up of 14 amino acids. Unmatched junction bases numbered 4, after V lost 7 bases and J lost 3 bases. The V gene's germline CDR1 is GTSNPN and CDR2 SVGIG (reference sequence). CDR3 amino acids: CAFRDRGYTGELFF. The CDR3 DNA follows: TGTGCCTTCCGGGACAGGGGGTACACCGGGGAGCTGTTTTTT.

This chain uses TRBV21-1 with TRBJ2-7; the table's D call, TRBD2, has no DNA check behind it. TRBV21-1 is recorded as a pseudogene. The CDR3 contains 16 residues. The CDR3 DNA reads TGTGCCAGCAGCAAAGCTGTTCGGGGAACGTCTAACGAGCAGTACTTC. Its translation is CASSKAVRGTSNEQYF.

V usage is TRBV5-1 and J usage is TRBJ1-1, with TRBD1 matching over 7 bases. The V gene end was trimmed by 0 bases and the J gene end by 1 base; junction bases not matched to a gene: 9. CDR1 is SGHRS and CDR2 is YFSETQ in the germline V gene. CDR3 length equals 17 residues. The DNA for the CDR3 is TGCGCCAGCAGCTTGGCGCTCGACAGGGTAAGGAACACTGAAGCTTTCTTT. As protein: CASSLALDRVRNTEAFF.

The chain has TRBV5-4 and TRBJ2-1, with 8 bases lining up with TRBD1. Germline-derived CDR1 and CDR2 are SGHNT and YYREEE (reference sequence). Losses at the gene ends were 3 bases for V and 8 bases for J; bases not matched to a gene: 4. The CDR3 has 13 residues. The CDR3 sequence is CASSYDRGHEQFF. Here the CDR3 DNA reads TGTGCCAGCAGCTATGACAGGGGACATGAGCAGTTCTTC.

The chain has TRBV5-4 and TRBJ2-7, with 13 bases fitting TRBD2. Trimming removed 4 bases from V and 0 bases from J; junction bases left unmatched: 4. Germline CDR1 and CDR2: SGHNT and YYREEE (reference sequence). The CDR3 runs 16 residues. The CDR3 sequence: CASSQGLAGNSYEQYF. The DNA of the CDR3 is TGTGCCAGCAGCCAGGGACTAGCGGGAAACTCCTACGAGCAGTACTTC. Complete variable domain (other parts from reference TRBV5-4 and TRBJ2-7): ETGVTQSPTHLIKTRGQQVTLRCSSQSGHNTVSWYQQALGQGPQFIFQYYREEENGRGNFPPRFSGLQFPNYSSELNVNALELDDSALYLCASSQGLAGNSYEQYFGPGTRLTVT.

J is TRBJ2-7 and V is TRBV19; D might be TRBD2 (6 bases). Trimming pared 3 bases from V and 2 bases from J, leaving 11 bases between. The V gene's germline CDR1 is LNHDA and CDR2 SQIVND (reference sequence). The CDR3 contains 14 residues. CDR3 bases: TGTGCCAGTAGTATCATAGCGGCAACCTACGAGCAGTACTTC. This encodes CASSIIAATYEQYF.

The chain combines TRBV6-5 with TRBJ2-7; 11 positions match TRBD2. This CDR3 contains 15 residues. Germline CDR1 MNHEY, CDR2 SVGAGI. With 5 bases clipped from V and 1 base from J, the junction kept 4 bases outside the gene matches. The CDR3 sequence is CASSPGTSGSYEQYF. The CDR3 DNA reads as TGTGCCAGCAGTCCCGGGACTAGCGGTTCCTACGAGCAGTACTTC.

The chain links TRBV15 to TRBJ2-3, with TRBD2 matching over 11 bases. V lost 0 bases to trimming and J lost 3 bases; unmatched junction nucleotides: 8. The length of the CDR3 is 18 residues. Germline CDR1 is LNHNV and CDR2 is YYDKDF (reference sequence). The chain's CDR3 is CATSRDLVLAGVTDTQYF. CDR3 coding DNA: TGTGCCACCAGCAGAGATTTGGTACTAGCGGGAGTTACAGATACGCAGTATTTT.

The rearrangement joins TRBV11-2 to TRBJ2-3; D might be TRBD2 (6 bases). Between the trimmed V and J ends, which lost 5 bases and 7 bases, there was a span of 10 bases. The CDR3 consists of 12 residues. Germline CDR1 and CDR2: SGHAT and FQNNGV. CDR3 protein: CASSLTRNTQYF. CDR3 DNA sequence: TGTGCCAGCAGCCTGACTAGAAATACGCAGTATTTT.

This clone has just one count. V usage is TRBV9 and J usage is TRBJ2-3; D is perhaps TRBD1 (6 bases). The germline gives CDR1 SGDLS, CDR2 YYNGEE. V dropped 4 bases and J dropped 2 bases, with 23 bases sitting between them. This CDR3 spans 18 amino acids. The CDR3 sequence: CASSHTKGGGSNTDTQYF. As DNA, the CDR3 is TGTGCCAGCAGCCACACGAAGGGTGGGGGCTCAAACACAGATACGCAGTATTTT.

Here the CDR3 DNA reads TGTGCCTGGAGTGTGGGGACAGGGGATCAGCCCCAGCATTTT. Translation gives CAWSVGTGDQPQHF. V gene TRBV30 combines with J gene TRBJ1-5; 10 positions agree with TRBD1. After removal of 0 bases from V and 5 bases from J, the junction contained 1 base not matched to a gene. The CDR3 has 14 residues. Germline assignment: CDR1 GTSNPN and CDR2 SVGIG (reference sequence).

This chain connects TRBV30 to TRBJ2-5; D may be TRBD1 (5 bases). The J call may be mistaken, given a closer DNA end match to TRBJ2-7. The CDR3 is made up of 10 amino acids. Germline-derived CDR1 and CDR2 are GTSNPN and SVGIG (reference sequence). CDR3 loop: CAWAGNEQYF. The CDR3 DNA sequence: TGTGCCTGGGCAGGGAACGAGCAGTACTTC.

V and J are TRBV15 and TRBJ2-6; weak D call: TRBD1 (6 bases). The CDR3 covers 18 residues. Germline V gives CDR1 LNHNV, CDR2 YYDKDF (reference sequence). V lost 0 bases and J lost 2, with 14 bases in between. The CDR3 DNA sequence: TGTGCCACCAGCAGAGATTTACAGGGTGGTGCTGGGGCCAACGTCCTGACTTTC. Encoded protein: CATSRDLQGGAGANVLTF.

The rearrangement uses TRBV27 and TRBJ1-5; the D is unclear. CDR3 length: 12 amino acids. CDR1 and CDR2 (germline): MNHEY, SMNVEV (reference sequence). Deletions cut 3 bases from V and 10 bases from J, with 10 bases between. CDR3 in amino acids: CASSLGRGPQHF. The CDR3 coding sequence is TGTGCCAGCAGTTTGGGCCGGGGTCCCCAGCATTTT.

Judged by abundance, this clone is medium-sized. The genes are TRBV30 and TRBJ2-2, with TRBD2 matching 7 bases. The CDR3 has 15 residues. Trimming removed 8 bases from V and 7 bases from J; junction bases left unmatched: 16. Germline lookup yields CDR1 GTSNPN and CDR2 SVGIG (reference sequence). For the CDR3, the DNA is TGTGCCCGACCCGGAGGGGAGGGTGATGGCGGGGAGCTGTTTTTT. Its translation is CARPGGEGDGGELFF.

CDR3 in amino acids: CASSSTNQPQHF. The CDR3, as DNA: TGTGCCAGCAGCTCTACGAATCAGCCCCAGCATTTT. The V and J genes are TRBV2 and TRBJ1-5; D unresolved. This CDR3 has 12 residues. Germline V CDR1 and CDR2: SNHLY, FYNNEI. With 6 bases removed from V and 4 bases from J, the gap between germline ends came to 7 bases.

The V gene is TRBV30, the J gene TRBJ2-1; 12 bases match TRBD1. Germline CDR1 is GTSNPN and CDR2 is SVGIG (reference sequence). V lost 5 bases and J lost 6; bases outside the gene matches: 5. The CDR3 contains 14 residues. In DNA, the CDR3 is TGTGCCTGGGGGGGACAGGGGGCCGGCAATGAGCAGTTCTTC. Residues: CAWGGQGAGNEQFF.